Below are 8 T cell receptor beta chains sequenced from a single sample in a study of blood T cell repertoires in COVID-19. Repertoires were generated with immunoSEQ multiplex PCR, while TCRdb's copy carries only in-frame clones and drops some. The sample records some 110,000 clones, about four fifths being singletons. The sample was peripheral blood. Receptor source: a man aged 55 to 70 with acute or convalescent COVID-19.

The CDR3 loop reads CASSVVRGGGELFF. The DNA for the CDR3 is TGTGCCAGCAGCGTAGTTCGGGGTGGCGGGGAGCTGTTTTTT. V gene TRBV9 combines with J gene TRBJ2-2; a possible D gene is TRBD2 (5 bases). The V and J ends lost 0 bases and 7 bases respectively, with 10 bases between them. CDR1 SGDLS and CDR2 YYNGEE come from the germline V gene. This CDR3 is built from 14 residues. The variable domain in full, with the rest retrieved from reference TRBV9 and TRBJ2-2, is DSGVTQTPKHLITATGQRVTLRCSPRSGDLSVYWYQQSLDQGLQFLIQYYNGEERAKGNILERFSAQQFPDLHSELNLSSLELGDSALYFCASSVVRGGGELFFGEGSRLTVL.

CDR3 sequence: CASSLGDSYTEAFF. The CDR3 bases are TGCGCCAGCAGCTTGGGGGACAGCTACACTGAAGCTTTCTTT. V usage is TRBV5-1 and J usage is TRBJ1-1; 7 bases align to TRBD1. There are 14 residues in the CDR3. The germline V gene encodes CDR1 SGHRS and CDR2 YFSETQ. Trimming cost V 0 bases and J 3 bases; bases outside gene matches: 2.

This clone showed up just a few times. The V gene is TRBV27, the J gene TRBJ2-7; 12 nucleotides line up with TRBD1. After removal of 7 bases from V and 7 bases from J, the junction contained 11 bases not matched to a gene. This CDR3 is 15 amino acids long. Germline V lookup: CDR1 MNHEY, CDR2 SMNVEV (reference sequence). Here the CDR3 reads CASTRTGTGGEEQYF. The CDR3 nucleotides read TGTGCCAGCACCCGCACCGGGACAGGGGGCGAAGAGCAGTACTTC.

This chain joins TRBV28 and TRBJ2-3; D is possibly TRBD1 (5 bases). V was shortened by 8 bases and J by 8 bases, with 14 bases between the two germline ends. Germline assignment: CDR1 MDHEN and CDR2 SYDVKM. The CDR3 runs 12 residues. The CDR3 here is CASQTASGTQYF. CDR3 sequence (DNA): TGTGCCAGCCAGACAGCTTCTGGTACGCAGTATTTT.

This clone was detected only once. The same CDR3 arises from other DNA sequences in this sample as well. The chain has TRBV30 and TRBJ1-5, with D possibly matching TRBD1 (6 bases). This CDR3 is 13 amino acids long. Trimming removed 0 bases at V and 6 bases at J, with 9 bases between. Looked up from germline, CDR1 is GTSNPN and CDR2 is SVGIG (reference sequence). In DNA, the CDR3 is TGTGCCTGGAGTGTCAGGGGCGGTCAGCCCCAGCATTTT. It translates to CAWSVRGGQPQHF.

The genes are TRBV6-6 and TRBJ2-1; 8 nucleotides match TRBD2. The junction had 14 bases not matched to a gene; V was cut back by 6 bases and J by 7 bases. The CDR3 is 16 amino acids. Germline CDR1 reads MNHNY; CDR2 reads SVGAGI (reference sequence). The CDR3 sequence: CASSYLPAGGENEQFF. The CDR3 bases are TGTGCCAGCAGCTATCTACCGGCGGGAGGAGAGAATGAGCAGTTCTTC.

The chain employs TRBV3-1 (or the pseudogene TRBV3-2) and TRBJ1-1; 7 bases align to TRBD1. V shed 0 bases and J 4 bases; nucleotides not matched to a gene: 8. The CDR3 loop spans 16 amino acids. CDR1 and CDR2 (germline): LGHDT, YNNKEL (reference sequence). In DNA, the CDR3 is TGTGCCAGCAGCCAAGATCCCGACAGGGCGGTCACTGAAGCTTTCTTT. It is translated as CASSQDPDRAVTEAFF.

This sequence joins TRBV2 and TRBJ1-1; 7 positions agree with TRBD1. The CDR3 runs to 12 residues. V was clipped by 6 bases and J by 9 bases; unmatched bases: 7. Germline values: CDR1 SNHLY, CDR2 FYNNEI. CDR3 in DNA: TGTGCCAGCAGCGGGGACAGAATGAAAGCTTTCTTT. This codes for CASSGDRMKAFF.